This T cell receptor beta chain was recovered during a study of blood T cell repertoires in COVID-19. Germline V gene data show CDR1 as MNHEY and CDR2 as SMNVEV (reference sequence). V dropped 5 bases and J dropped 2; count of bases not matched to a gene: 7. This CDR3 is 17 amino acids long. Sequenced by immunoSEQ multiplex PCR; TCRdb stores in-frame clones only, minus some. Here the sample spans about 310,000 clones, approximately 87% being singletons. The specimen was peripheral blood. The TCR sequence derives from a woman aged 25 to 39 with COVID-19, enrolled during active disease. V usage is TRBV27 and J usage is TRBJ2-7; 15 bases line up with TRBD2. The chain's CDR3 is CASSPGLAGGPAYEQYF. CDR3 nucleotide sequence: TGTGCCAGCAGTCCCGGACTAGCGGGAGGGCCCGCCTACGAGCAGTACTTC.